The 19 T cell receptor beta chains in this list originate from one sample, sequenced in a study of T cells in Graves' hyperthyroidism and ophthalmopathy. Amplification of TCR beta CDR3 regions was performed using RNA transcripts as template. With the HTBI primer set, the TCR CDR3 went through a first round of RT-PCR. Each CDR3 protein is one row after TCRdb ran MiXCR on the multiplex PCR reads. The sample has under 400,000 distinct CDR3 sequences; about 25% are singletons. Sequenced sample: blood. The receptors originated from a man aged 50-59 years with Graves' hyperthyroidism.

The rearrangement uses TRBV5-1 and TRBJ2-1; no reliable D call. Germline CDR1 is SGHRS and CDR2 is YFSETQ. The CDR3 loop spans 13 amino acids. Between the trimmed V and J ends, which lost 4 bases and 5 bases, there was a span of 10 bases. This CDR3 is CASSIDGDNEQFF. CDR3 coding DNA: TGCGCCAGCAGCATCGATGGTGACAATGAGCAGTTCTTC. The full variable domain, completed using reference TRBV5-1 and TRBJ2-1, is KAGVTQTPRYLIKTRGQQVTLSCSPISGHRSVSWYQQTPGQGLQFLFEYFSETQRNKGNFPGRFSGRQFSNSRSEMNVSTLELGDSALYLCASSIDGDNEQFFGPGTRLTVL.

The V gene is TRBV4-2, the J gene TRBJ1-5; 7 bases agree with TRBD1. V lost 0 bases and J lost 0; bases outside the gene matches: 14. Germline CDR1 LGHNA, CDR2 YNFKEQ. The CDR3 sequence is 20 residues long. The CDR3 coding sequence is TGTGCCAGCAGCCAAGAATGGGGCAGGGGGAAGTCCCATAGCAATCAGCCCCAGCATTTT. Translation: CASSQEWGRGKSHSNQPQHF.

This clonotype was detected only a few times. This rearrangement joins TRBV20-1 to TRBJ1-1, with 7 positions matching TRBD1. The junction had 4 bases not matched to a gene; V was cut back by 6 bases and J by 0 bases. Germline lookup yields CDR1 DFQATT and CDR2 SNEGSKA (reference sequence). This CDR3 has 13 amino acids. CDR3 loop: CSASDRMNTEAFF. The CDR3, as DNA: TGCAGTGCATCGGACAGGATGAACACTGAAGCTTTCTTT.

This chain uses TRBV20-1 with TRBJ1-6; 9 bases line up with TRBD1. The V gene end was trimmed by 7 bases and the J gene end by 14 bases; junction bases not matched to a gene: 12. Per germline, CDR1 DFQATT and CDR2 SNEGSKA (reference sequence). The CDR3 length is 13 residues. The CDR3 DNA reads as TGCAGTGGGAAGGGACAGGGATTGAGGACCCTCCACTTT. As protein: CSGKGQGLRTLHF.

The chain joins TRBV12-5 to TRBJ2-1, with 7 bases fitting TRBD1. Looked up from germline, CDR1 is LGHNT and CDR2 is FRNRAP. The V segment lost 5 bases and the J segment 8 bases; nucleotides outside the gene matches: 18. This CDR3 comprises 17 residues. This CDR3 is CASGGDREPNLGDEQFF. Here the CDR3 DNA reads TGTGCTAGTGGTGGCGACAGGGAGCCAAATTTAGGAGATGAGCAGTTCTTC. The full variable domain, in which reference TRBV12-5 and TRBJ2-1 provide the parts outside the CDR3, is DARVTQTPRHKVTEMGQEVTMRCQPILGHNTVFWYRQTMMQGLELLAYFRNRAPLDDSGMPKDRFSAEMPDATLATLKIQPSEPRDSAVYFCASGGDREPNLGDEQFFGPGTRLTVL.

This clonotype was picked up a small number of times. The V gene is TRBV28, the J gene TRBJ1-5; D may be TRBD1 (5 bases). Germline assignment: CDR1 MDHEN and CDR2 SYDVKM. V dropped 0 bases and J dropped 4 bases, with 13 bases sitting between them. This CDR3 region has 16 residues. DNA of the CDR3: TGTGCCAGCAGTTTATGGGCCCGGGGCGGAAATCAGCCCCAGCATTTT. Encoded protein: CASSLWARGGNQPQHF.

This clonotype was found many times. This chain connects TRBV18 to TRBJ2-1; 8 bases line up with TRBD2. Germline V gene data show CDR1 as KGHSH and CDR2 as LQKENI. This CDR3 is 15 amino acids long. The V gene end was trimmed by 6 bases and the J gene end by 8 bases; junction bases not matched to a gene: 12. DNA for the CDR3: TGTGCCAGCTCCGTAGGGACTAGTGGTTTCGATGAGCAGTTCTTC. It yields the protein CASSVGTSGFDEQFF.

This chain connects TRBV27 to TRBJ2-7; 8 positions agree with TRBD2. V dropped 5 bases and J dropped 4; count of bases not matched to a gene: 7. The CDR3 has 14 residues. CDR1 is MNHEY and CDR2 is SMNVEV in the germline V gene (reference sequence). The CDR3 region has the DNA TGTGCCAGCAGTCAAGCGGGAGAGACGTACGAGCAGTACTTC. Translation: CASSQAGETYEQYF.

To note about this clonotype: A much bigger clone sits one base away, suggesting this may be a read error. This rearrangement joins TRBV3-1 to TRBJ2-7; the match to TRBD2 covers 7 bases. Germline V gene sequence: CDR1 LGHDT, CDR2 YNNKEL (reference sequence). This CDR3 has 14 amino acids. V was pared by 5 bases and J by 0 bases, with 4 bases of the junction left unmatched. CDR3 sequence: CASSWGGSSYEQYF. CDR3 DNA sequence: TGTGCCAGCAGCTGGGGGGGGTCCTCCTACGAGCAGTACTTC.

This rearrangement joins TRBV2 to TRBJ1-5; D is unclear. CDR3 length: 14 amino acids. Germline CDR1 SNHLY, CDR2 FYNNEI. V lost 7 bases and J 0 bases, leaving 10 bases between the germline ends. In DNA form, the CDR3 reads TGTGCCAGCAATCCAAGCTATAGCAATCAGCCCCAGCATTTT. Its translation is CASNPSYSNQPQHF.

As for this clonotype: One end of the junction fails to match germline, which may point to a read error. This sequence joins TRBV19 and TRBJ2-3, with no clear D. This CDR3 region has 13 residues. Germline V CDR1 and CDR2: LNHDA, SQIVND (reference sequence). The CDR3 spells CASSSKGTDTQYF. CDR3 bases: TGTGCCAGCAGTAGTAAAGGCACAGATACGCAGTATTTT.

In this sample, this clonotype turned up a few times. This CDR3 is CASSWIGESYNEQFF. The CDR3 DNA sequence: TGCGCCAGCAGCTGGATCGGGGAGAGCTACAATGAGCAGTTCTTC. The genes are TRBV5-1 and TRBJ2-1; D perhaps matches TRBD2 (5 bases). CDR3 length equals 15 residues. The V end lost 3 bases, the J end lost 3 bases, and 13 bases lay between the germline ends. Germline CDR1 SGHRS, CDR2 YFSETQ.

This clonotype was observed a few times. The chain combines TRBV24-1 with TRBJ2-3; D not resolved. Germline CDR1 and CDR2: KGHDR and SFDVKD. Trimming removed 5 bases from V and 0 bases from J, with 2 bases in between. The CDR3 runs to 12 residues. The CDR3 spells CATSASTDTQYF. Written as DNA, the CDR3 is TGTGCCACCAGTGCAAGCACAGATACGCAGTATTTT.

The chain uses TRBV19 and TRBJ2-3, with 13 nucleotides matching TRBD2. Germline V gives CDR1 LNHDA, CDR2 SQIVND (reference sequence). The CDR3 is 14 amino acids. V was pared by 5 bases and J by 4 bases, with 0 bases of the junction left unmatched. CDR3 sequence: CASSGLAGADTQYF. CDR3 sequence (DNA): TGTGCCAGTAGTGGACTAGCGGGAGCAGATACGCAGTATTTT.

At least ten counts were recorded for this clonotype. The chain couples TRBV12-3 or TRBV12-4 to TRBJ2-3; no definite D call. With 3 bases removed from V and 4 bases from J, the gap between germline ends came to 8 bases. The CDR3 is made up of 13 amino acids. The CDR3 is CASSLGFADTQYF. The CDR3 region has the DNA TGTGCCAGCAGTTTGGGGTTCGCAGATACGCAGTATTTT.

The chain combines TRBV6-2 or TRBV6-3 with TRBJ1-2; D gene ambiguous. The CDR3 consists of 16 residues. The V end was cut by 2 bases, the J end by 3 bases, with 16 bases between. The germline V gene has CDR1 MNHEY and CDR2 SVGEGT. The CDR3 region is CASSYGLRREDYGYTF. In DNA form, the CDR3 reads TGTGCCAGCAGTTACGGCCTTCGAAGGGAGGACTATGGCTACACCTTC.

The V and J genes are TRBV7-3 and TRBJ2-2; unclear D gene. The CDR3 is 15 residues long. Deletions cut 3 bases from V and 0 bases from J, with 8 bases between. Germline lookup yields CDR1 SGHTA and CDR2 FQGTGA. Written as DNA, the CDR3 is TGTGCCAGCAGCTTCGGACCTGCGAACACCGGGGAGCTGTTTTTT. Translation: CASSFGPANTGELFF.

Note on this clonotype: One end of the junction fails to match germline, which may point to a read error. This sequence joins TRBV24-1 and TRBJ2-2; TRBD2 is a possible D gene (5 bases). CDR1 and CDR2 from the germline V gene are KGHDR and SFDVKD. The CDR3 is made up of 14 amino acids. The CDR3 DNA sequence: TGTGCCACCAGGGGTTGGGATAACACCGGGGAGCTGTCTTTT. It translates to CATRGWDNTGELSF.

This clonotype was detected only a few times. The V call is TRBV7-2, the J call TRBJ1-6; D is possibly TRBD1 (5 bases). Germline V gene data show CDR1 as SGHTA and CDR2 as FQGNSA. Between the trimmed V and J ends, which lost 1 base and 7 bases, there was a span of 11 bases. This CDR3 region has 15 residues. The CDR3, as DNA: TGTGCCAGCAGCTTAGTTGTAGGGGACAATTCACCCCTCCACTTT. This encodes CASSLVVGDNSPLHF.